This entry concerns a single T cell receptor (beta chain). Its matching antigen is unknown. Though probably carrying unrecorded immune exposures, donors were nominally healthy at sampling. The PCR was carried out with 60 Vbeta primers and 13 Jbeta primers. Sequencing used immunoSEQ multiplex PCR; TCRdb keeps in-frame clones, though not all of them. The sample holds 150,000 or so clones, around 80% seen once. The data were taken from a study of cytomegalovirus exposure and HLA in healthy donors. Whole-study context: HLA-typed donors contributed approximately 86 million unique TCRs, which were held in an early data release.

Study conclusions and caveats: Association of a missense DCLRE1C variant with TCR beta V- and J-gene trimming was reported in a later analysis.

This CDR3 comprises 15 residues. V lost 2 bases to trimming and J lost 5 bases; unmatched junction nucleotides: 8. Looked up from germline, CDR1 is KGHSH and CDR2 is LQKENI. This clonotype was obtained from a woman between 50 and 59 years old in good health and CMV-seropositive. Sequencing was carried out using PBMCs. V and J are TRBV18 and TRBJ2-7, with 8 bases fitting TRBD1. The CDR3 coding sequence is TGTGCCAGCTCACCAACTCAGGGGGCGAGGAACGAGCAGTACTTC. Amino acids: CASSPTQGARNEQYF.